These T cell receptor beta chains were read from a single sample in a study of blood T cells in healthy people across ages. TCRdb redid the calling of the 5' RACE reads with MiXCR, one entry per CDR3 protein. Of about 680,000 distinct CDR3 sequences in the sample, about 52% were seen once. The sample comprised blood. The receptors stem from a woman aged 60 to 75 in good health. Both conserved end residues are part of each CDR3. The D gene is left open where the match is weak. Clone size, where shown, is once, few, many, or a class for clones that have expanded.

j_call: TRBJ1-4; v_call: TRBV6-2/TRBV6-3; d_call: -; clone_size: -; cdr3_length: 16; cdr3_nt: TGTGCCAGCAGTTACGTTTCCGGGACGCCAAGGGAAAAACTGTTTTTT; cdr3_aa: CASSYVSGTPREKLFF
j_call: TRBJ2-5; v_call: TRBV9; d_call: -; clone_size: -; cdr3_length: 15; cdr3_nt: TGTGCCAGCAGCGCAGCCACAGGTGCAGGGGAGACCCAGTACTTC; cdr3_aa: CASSAATGAGETQYF
j_call: TRBJ2-5; v_call: TRBV4-1; d_call: -; clone_size: -; cdr3_length: 15; cdr3_nt: TGCGCCAGCAGCCCCAGGGCGGGTAGCCAAGAGACCCAGTACTTC; cdr3_aa: CASSPRAGSQETQYF
j_call: TRBJ2-7; v_call: TRBV20-1; d_call: -; clone_size: few; cdr3_length: 11; cdr3_nt: TGCAGTGCTTCCACCCTCGGCGAGCAGTACTTC; cdr3_aa: CSASTLGEQYF
j_call: TRBJ2-1; v_call: TRBV28; d_call: -; clone_size: -; cdr3_length: 14; cdr3_nt: TGTGCCAGCAGGCTGGGGGGCCAGGGGAATGAGCAGTTCTTC; cdr3_aa: CASRLGGQGNEQFF
j_call: TRBJ2-7; v_call: TRBV5-5; d_call: TRBD1; clone_size: -; cdr3_length: 15; cdr3_nt: TGTGCCAGCAGCCACTCCGGGGACAGTTCCTACGAGCAGTACTTC; cdr3_aa: CASSHSGDSSYEQYF
j_call: TRBJ2-3; v_call: TRBV20-1; d_call: TRBD1; clone_size: many; cdr3_length: 17; cdr3_nt: TGCAGTGCTAGAGATCTGATGTCACAGGGGGCCACAGATACGCAGTATTTT; cdr3_aa: CSARDLMSQGATDTQYF
j_call: TRBJ2-4; v_call: TRBV6-1; d_call: -; clone_size: few; cdr3_length: 17; cdr3_nt: TGTGCCAGCAGCCCCTCAGGGTGGGGAATAGCCAAAAACATTCAGTACTTC; cdr3_aa: CASSPSGWGIAKNIQYF
j_call: TRBJ2-7; v_call: TRBV11-2; d_call: -; clone_size: once; cdr3_length: 16; cdr3_nt: TGTGCCAGCAGCTTAGATGGAGTGGGTCTCTTCTACGAGCAGTACTTC; cdr3_aa: CASSLDGVGLFYEQYF
j_call: TRBJ2-3; v_call: TRBV29-1; d_call: -; clone_size: few; cdr3_length: 13; cdr3_nt: TGCAGCGTTGACATTGGAAGCACAGATACGCAGTATTTT; cdr3_aa: CSVDIGSTDTQYF
j_call: TRBJ2-5; v_call: TRBV5-1; d_call: -; clone_size: -; cdr3_length: 15; cdr3_nt: TGCGCCAGCAGCTTGGGACTAGTGGGAAAAGAGACCCAGTACTTC; cdr3_aa: CASSLGLVGKETQYF
j_call: TRBJ2-1; v_call: TRBV5-1; d_call: TRBD2; clone_size: -; cdr3_length: 14; cdr3_nt: TGCGCCAGCAGTCTAGCGGGAGAAGAAGGGACCCAGTTCTTC; cdr3_aa: CASSLAGEEGTQFF
j_call: TRBJ2-1; v_call: TRBV28; d_call: TRBD2; clone_size: -; cdr3_length: 17; cdr3_nt: TGTGCCAGCAAGCCTAGCGGGAGGGCCGCATCCTACAATGAGCAGTTCTTC; cdr3_aa: CASKPSGRAASYNEQFF
j_call: TRBJ2-5; v_call: TRBV6-5; d_call: -; clone_size: few; cdr3_length: 14; cdr3_nt: TGTGCCAGCAGTATCCAGACTCGAAGGGAGACCCAGTACTTC; cdr3_aa: CASSIQTRRETQYF
j_call: TRBJ2-7; v_call: TRBV4-2; d_call: -; clone_size: -; cdr3_length: 16; cdr3_nt: TGTGCCGGCAGCGAGGGAAGGGTACGGGCGGTCTACGAGCAGTACTTC; cdr3_aa: CAGSEGRVRAVYEQYF
j_call: TRBJ2-5; v_call: TRBV6-5; d_call: -; clone_size: -; cdr3_length: 14; cdr3_nt: TGTGCCAGCAGTTACTCGCTCGCAGTTCAAGGGCAGTACTTC; cdr3_aa: CASSYSLAVQGQYF
j_call: TRBJ2-7; v_call: TRBV20-1; d_call: -; clone_size: few; cdr3_length: 12; cdr3_nt: TGCAGTGCCGTCCGGGATCCCTACGAGCAGTACTTC; cdr3_aa: CSAVRDPYEQYF
j_call: TRBJ2-3; v_call: TRBV29-1; d_call: TRBD2; clone_size: few; cdr3_length: 17; cdr3_nt: TGCAGCTCTGTCGGGACTAGCGGGAGGTCCCGCACAGATACGCAGTATTTT; cdr3_aa: CSSVGTSGRSRTDTQYF
j_call: TRBJ2-3; v_call: TRBV4-3; d_call: -; clone_size: -; cdr3_length: 17; cdr3_nt: TGCACCAGCAGCCAAGATTTGGCGGAGCTTAGCACAGATACGCAGTATTTT; cdr3_aa: CTSSQDLAELSTDTQYF
j_call: TRBJ2-4; v_call: TRBV27; d_call: -; clone_size: -; cdr3_length: 13; cdr3_nt: TGTGCCAGCAGTCAGGTGGCCAAAAACATTCAGTACTTC; cdr3_aa: CASSQVAKNIQYF
j_call: TRBJ2-7; v_call: TRBV5-1; d_call: TRBD1; clone_size: -; cdr3_length: 15; cdr3_nt: TGCGCCAGCAGCGGTCGGACAGGTGATTCCTACGAGCAGTACTTC; cdr3_aa: CASSGRTGDSYEQYF
j_call: TRBJ2-1; v_call: TRBV7-2; d_call: TRBD2; clone_size: -; cdr3_length: 15; cdr3_nt: TGTGCCAGCAGCTTAGGGGGGGGTATCTACAATGAGCAGTTCTTC; cdr3_aa: CASSLGGGIYNEQFF
j_call: TRBJ2-7; v_call: TRBV9; d_call: TRBD2; clone_size: -; cdr3_length: 18; cdr3_nt: TGTGCCAGCAGCGCCCTAGCGGGAGGGCCCTCGCTGGGCTACGAGCAGTACTTC; cdr3_aa: CASSALAGGPSLGYEQYF
j_call: TRBJ1-2; v_call: TRBV28; d_call: -; clone_size: few; cdr3_length: 12; cdr3_nt: TGTGCCGGGGGGAACAGGAAGAATGGCTACACCTTC; cdr3_aa: CAGGNRKNGYTF
j_call: TRBJ2-2; v_call: TRBV7-2; d_call: -; clone_size: -; cdr3_length: 11; cdr3_nt: TGTGCCGGCAGCTTAGTCCTTGAGCAGTTCTTT; cdr3_aa: CAGSLVLEQFF
j_call: TRBJ1-2; v_call: TRBV15; d_call: -; clone_size: -; cdr3_length: 17; cdr3_nt: TGTGCCACCAGCAGGAAAGCCCAGGGACACCTTAACTATGGCTACACCTTC; cdr3_aa: CATSRKAQGHLNYGYTF
j_call: TRBJ2-7; v_call: TRBV6-2/TRBV6-3; d_call: -; clone_size: -; cdr3_length: 15; cdr3_nt: TGTGCCAGCAAGAATCCTCCGGGCCTGACTTTGGAGCAGTACTTC; cdr3_aa: CASKNPPGLTLEQYF
j_call: TRBJ1-1; v_call: TRBV7-9; d_call: -; clone_size: few; cdr3_length: 19; cdr3_nt: TGTGCCAGCAGCTTAGCGCCGGGGCGGCCCGCGCCCATGAACACTGAAGCTTTCTTT; cdr3_aa: CASSLAPGRPAPMNTEAFF
j_call: TRBJ2-7; v_call: TRBV28; d_call: -; clone_size: few; cdr3_length: 13; cdr3_nt: TGTGCCAGCAGCTCCGGACAGAACTACGAGCAGTACTTC; cdr3_aa: CASSSGQNYEQYF
j_call: TRBJ2-1; v_call: TRBV3-1; d_call: TRBD2; clone_size: few; cdr3_length: 13; cdr3_nt: TGTGCCAGCAGCCAAGGTGCCGGGACTAGGGAGTTCTTC; cdr3_aa: CASSQGAGTREFF
j_call: TRBJ1-2; v_call: TRBV7-2; d_call: TRBD1; clone_size: -; cdr3_length: 14; cdr3_nt: TGTGCCAGCAGCACAAGACAGGGGTTCTATGGCTGCACCTTC; cdr3_aa: CASSTRQGFYGCTF
j_call: TRBJ1-4; v_call: TRBV4-3; d_call: -; clone_size: few; cdr3_length: 14; cdr3_nt: TGCGCCAGCAGCCAAGAGGCAGCGGATGAAAAACTGTTTTTT; cdr3_aa: CASSQEAADEKLFF
j_call: TRBJ2-2; v_call: TRBV20-1; d_call: TRBD1; clone_size: -; cdr3_length: 15; cdr3_nt: TGCAGTGCTACTAGTGCAGGGGGGAACACCGGGGAGCTGTTTTTT; cdr3_aa: CSATSAGGNTGELFF
j_call: TRBJ2-6; v_call: TRBV3-1; d_call: -; clone_size: -; cdr3_length: 18; cdr3_nt: TGTGCCAGCAGCCAAGATTCTCCGCACGTCTCTGGGGCCAACGTCCTGACTTTC; cdr3_aa: CASSQDSPHVSGANVLTF
j_call: TRBJ2-1; v_call: TRBV6-6; d_call: -; clone_size: -; cdr3_length: 15; cdr3_nt: TGTGCCAGCAGTTATGGGGAGGTGCCCTACAATGAGCAGTTCTTC; cdr3_aa: CASSYGEVPYNEQFF
j_call: TRBJ2-1; v_call: TRBV20-1; d_call: -; clone_size: -; cdr3_length: 14; cdr3_nt: TGCAGTGCGAGACCTGACTTCTCCTACAATGAGCAGTTCTTC; cdr3_aa: CSARPDFSYNEQFF
j_call: TRBJ2-5; v_call: TRBV9; d_call: -; clone_size: -; cdr3_length: 15; cdr3_nt: TGTGCCAGCAGCCCCGATGGGACCAGACAAGAGACCCAGTACTTC; cdr3_aa: CASSPDGTRQETQYF
j_call: TRBJ2-2; v_call: TRBV20-1; d_call: TRBD2; clone_size: -; cdr3_length: 17; cdr3_nt: TGCAGTGTCAGACAGGGCAATAGCGGGAGAGGGACCGGGGAGCTGTTTTTT; cdr3_aa: CSVRQGNSGRGTGELFF
j_call: TRBJ2-2; v_call: TRBV11-1; d_call: TRBD1; clone_size: few; cdr3_length: 15; cdr3_nt: TGTGCCAGCAGCCGGGACAGGAAGAACACCGGGGAGCTGTTTTTT; cdr3_aa: CASSRDRKNTGELFF
j_call: TRBJ2-7; v_call: TRBV7-2; d_call: TRBD2; clone_size: -; cdr3_length: 16; cdr3_nt: TGTGCCAGCAGCTTAGACGCTAGCGGGCGACCCTACGAGCAGTACTTC; cdr3_aa: CASSLDASGRPYEQYF
j_call: TRBJ2-3; v_call: TRBV2; d_call: -; clone_size: -; cdr3_length: 14; cdr3_nt: TGTGCCAGCAGTGAAACGGTGGGGGCAGATACGCAGTATTTT; cdr3_aa: CASSETVGADTQYF
j_call: TRBJ1-2; v_call: TRBV30; d_call: -; clone_size: -; cdr3_length: 13; cdr3_nt: TGTGCCTGGAGTCCCGACAGGAAGGGTGGCTACACCTTC; cdr3_aa: CAWSPDRKGGYTF
j_call: TRBJ2-5; v_call: TRBV12-3/TRBV12-4; d_call: -; clone_size: -; cdr3_length: 14; cdr3_nt: TGTGCCAGCAGCCCACAATCCCGGAGTCATGAGCAGTACTTC; cdr3_aa: CASSPQSRSHEQYF
j_call: TRBJ2-7; v_call: TRBV5-1; d_call: TRBD2; clone_size: few; cdr3_length: 16; cdr3_nt: TGCGCCAGCAGCTTGGTGCCTAGCGGGGAGGTCTACGAGCAGTACTTC; cdr3_aa: CASSLVPSGEVYEQYF
j_call: TRBJ2-3; v_call: TRBV7-2; d_call: TRBD2; clone_size: few; cdr3_length: 16; cdr3_nt: TGTGCCAGCAGCTTTAAAGCGGGAGGGGGTACAGATACGCAGTATTTT; cdr3_aa: CASSFKAGGGTDTQYF
j_call: TRBJ2-3; v_call: TRBV7-9; d_call: TRBD2; clone_size: -; cdr3_length: 13; cdr3_nt: TGTGCCAGCAGCTACGCGGGAGGCGATACGCAGTATTTT; cdr3_aa: CASSYAGGDTQYF
j_call: TRBJ1-1; v_call: TRBV7-2; d_call: -; clone_size: few; cdr3_length: 18; cdr3_nt: TGTGCCAGCAGCCGGGGGTCGGGACGTCAGATTATGAACACTGAAGCTTTCTTT; cdr3_aa: CASSRGSGRQIMNTEAFF
j_call: TRBJ1-1; v_call: TRBV4-2; d_call: -; clone_size: once; cdr3_length: 14; cdr3_nt: TGTGCCAGCATGTTGGGTAGGTTCGACACTGAAGCTTTCTTT; cdr3_aa: CASMLGRFDTEAFF
j_call: TRBJ2-1; v_call: TRBV9; d_call: -; clone_size: -; cdr3_length: 15; cdr3_nt: TGTGCCAGCACGTTAGAGGGGGGCTTTTACAATGAGCAGTTCTTC; cdr3_aa: CASTLEGGFYNEQFF
j_call: TRBJ2-2; v_call: TRBV10-3; d_call: -; clone_size: -; cdr3_length: 12; cdr3_nt: TGTGCCATCAGGGAGCCTTCCGGGGAGCTGTTTTTT; cdr3_aa: CAIREPSGELFF
j_call: TRBJ2-1; v_call: TRBV20-1; d_call: -; clone_size: -; cdr3_length: 13; cdr3_nt: TGCAGTGCTAGAACCAGCGCCTACAATGAGCAGTTCTTC; cdr3_aa: CSARTSAYNEQFF
j_call: TRBJ2-3; v_call: TRBV29-1; d_call: -; clone_size: -; cdr3_length: 10; cdr3_nt: TGCAGCGTGGGCCCAGATACGCAGTATTTT; cdr3_aa: CSVGPDTQYF
j_call: TRBJ2-3; v_call: TRBV29-1; d_call: TRBD2; clone_size: -; cdr3_length: 16; cdr3_nt: TGCGGCGTTGAAGCGGGACTAGCGGGAGCCCCAGATACGCAGTATTTT; cdr3_aa: CGVEAGLAGAPDTQYF
j_call: TRBJ2-5; v_call: TRBV29-1; d_call: -; clone_size: few; cdr3_length: 12; cdr3_nt: TGCAGCGGGAGCGGTAGCACGGAGACCCAGTACTTC; cdr3_aa: CSGSGSTETQYF
j_call: TRBJ2-5; v_call: TRBV7-2; d_call: TRBD1; clone_size: -; cdr3_length: 14; cdr3_nt: TGTGCCAGCAGCCCCCGGACAGGGGGAGGGACCCAGTACTTC; cdr3_aa: CASSPRTGGGTQYF
j_call: TRBJ2-7; v_call: TRBV5-1; d_call: -; clone_size: few; cdr3_length: 14; cdr3_nt: TGCGCCAGCGCTCCGAGACTAGGCTCCTACGAGCAGTACTTC; cdr3_aa: CASAPRLGSYEQYF
j_call: TRBJ2-7; v_call: TRBV30; d_call: TRBD2; clone_size: -; cdr3_length: 14; cdr3_nt: TGTGCCTGGAAAGCCGGGACTAGGTTATACGAGCAGTACTTC; cdr3_aa: CAWKAGTRLYEQYF